This paragraph reports one TCR beta chain. In the PCR, 60 Vbeta and 13 Jbeta primers were used. In the study's own analysis: The authors later counted about 80 million unique TCR beta chains, around 9.9 million of them shared. TCRdb's table, derived via immunoSEQ multiplex PCR, lists solely in-frame clones and lacks some. The V and J calls and clone size are taken from that table; D and trimming were inferred from the DNA. Here the sample spans about 89,000 clones, approximately 79% being singletons. Donors showed nominal health when sampled, although they likely had unrecorded immune exposures. The data derive from a study of cytomegalovirus exposure and HLA in healthy donors. This CDR3 has 15 residues. Germline V gene data show CDR1 as SQVTM and CDR2 as ANQGSEA. V lost 3 bases and J lost 4, with 17 bases in between.

V gene TRBV29-1 combines with J gene TRBJ2-3; D possibly corresponds to TRBD1 (6 bases). The material sequenced was PBMCs. The source of this sequence is a male donor in good health and CMV-seronegative. CDR3 sequence reads: CSVETAEGGADTQYF. CDR3 nucleotide sequence: TGCAGCGTTGAGACCGCGGAAGGGGGTGCAGATACGCAGTATTTT.